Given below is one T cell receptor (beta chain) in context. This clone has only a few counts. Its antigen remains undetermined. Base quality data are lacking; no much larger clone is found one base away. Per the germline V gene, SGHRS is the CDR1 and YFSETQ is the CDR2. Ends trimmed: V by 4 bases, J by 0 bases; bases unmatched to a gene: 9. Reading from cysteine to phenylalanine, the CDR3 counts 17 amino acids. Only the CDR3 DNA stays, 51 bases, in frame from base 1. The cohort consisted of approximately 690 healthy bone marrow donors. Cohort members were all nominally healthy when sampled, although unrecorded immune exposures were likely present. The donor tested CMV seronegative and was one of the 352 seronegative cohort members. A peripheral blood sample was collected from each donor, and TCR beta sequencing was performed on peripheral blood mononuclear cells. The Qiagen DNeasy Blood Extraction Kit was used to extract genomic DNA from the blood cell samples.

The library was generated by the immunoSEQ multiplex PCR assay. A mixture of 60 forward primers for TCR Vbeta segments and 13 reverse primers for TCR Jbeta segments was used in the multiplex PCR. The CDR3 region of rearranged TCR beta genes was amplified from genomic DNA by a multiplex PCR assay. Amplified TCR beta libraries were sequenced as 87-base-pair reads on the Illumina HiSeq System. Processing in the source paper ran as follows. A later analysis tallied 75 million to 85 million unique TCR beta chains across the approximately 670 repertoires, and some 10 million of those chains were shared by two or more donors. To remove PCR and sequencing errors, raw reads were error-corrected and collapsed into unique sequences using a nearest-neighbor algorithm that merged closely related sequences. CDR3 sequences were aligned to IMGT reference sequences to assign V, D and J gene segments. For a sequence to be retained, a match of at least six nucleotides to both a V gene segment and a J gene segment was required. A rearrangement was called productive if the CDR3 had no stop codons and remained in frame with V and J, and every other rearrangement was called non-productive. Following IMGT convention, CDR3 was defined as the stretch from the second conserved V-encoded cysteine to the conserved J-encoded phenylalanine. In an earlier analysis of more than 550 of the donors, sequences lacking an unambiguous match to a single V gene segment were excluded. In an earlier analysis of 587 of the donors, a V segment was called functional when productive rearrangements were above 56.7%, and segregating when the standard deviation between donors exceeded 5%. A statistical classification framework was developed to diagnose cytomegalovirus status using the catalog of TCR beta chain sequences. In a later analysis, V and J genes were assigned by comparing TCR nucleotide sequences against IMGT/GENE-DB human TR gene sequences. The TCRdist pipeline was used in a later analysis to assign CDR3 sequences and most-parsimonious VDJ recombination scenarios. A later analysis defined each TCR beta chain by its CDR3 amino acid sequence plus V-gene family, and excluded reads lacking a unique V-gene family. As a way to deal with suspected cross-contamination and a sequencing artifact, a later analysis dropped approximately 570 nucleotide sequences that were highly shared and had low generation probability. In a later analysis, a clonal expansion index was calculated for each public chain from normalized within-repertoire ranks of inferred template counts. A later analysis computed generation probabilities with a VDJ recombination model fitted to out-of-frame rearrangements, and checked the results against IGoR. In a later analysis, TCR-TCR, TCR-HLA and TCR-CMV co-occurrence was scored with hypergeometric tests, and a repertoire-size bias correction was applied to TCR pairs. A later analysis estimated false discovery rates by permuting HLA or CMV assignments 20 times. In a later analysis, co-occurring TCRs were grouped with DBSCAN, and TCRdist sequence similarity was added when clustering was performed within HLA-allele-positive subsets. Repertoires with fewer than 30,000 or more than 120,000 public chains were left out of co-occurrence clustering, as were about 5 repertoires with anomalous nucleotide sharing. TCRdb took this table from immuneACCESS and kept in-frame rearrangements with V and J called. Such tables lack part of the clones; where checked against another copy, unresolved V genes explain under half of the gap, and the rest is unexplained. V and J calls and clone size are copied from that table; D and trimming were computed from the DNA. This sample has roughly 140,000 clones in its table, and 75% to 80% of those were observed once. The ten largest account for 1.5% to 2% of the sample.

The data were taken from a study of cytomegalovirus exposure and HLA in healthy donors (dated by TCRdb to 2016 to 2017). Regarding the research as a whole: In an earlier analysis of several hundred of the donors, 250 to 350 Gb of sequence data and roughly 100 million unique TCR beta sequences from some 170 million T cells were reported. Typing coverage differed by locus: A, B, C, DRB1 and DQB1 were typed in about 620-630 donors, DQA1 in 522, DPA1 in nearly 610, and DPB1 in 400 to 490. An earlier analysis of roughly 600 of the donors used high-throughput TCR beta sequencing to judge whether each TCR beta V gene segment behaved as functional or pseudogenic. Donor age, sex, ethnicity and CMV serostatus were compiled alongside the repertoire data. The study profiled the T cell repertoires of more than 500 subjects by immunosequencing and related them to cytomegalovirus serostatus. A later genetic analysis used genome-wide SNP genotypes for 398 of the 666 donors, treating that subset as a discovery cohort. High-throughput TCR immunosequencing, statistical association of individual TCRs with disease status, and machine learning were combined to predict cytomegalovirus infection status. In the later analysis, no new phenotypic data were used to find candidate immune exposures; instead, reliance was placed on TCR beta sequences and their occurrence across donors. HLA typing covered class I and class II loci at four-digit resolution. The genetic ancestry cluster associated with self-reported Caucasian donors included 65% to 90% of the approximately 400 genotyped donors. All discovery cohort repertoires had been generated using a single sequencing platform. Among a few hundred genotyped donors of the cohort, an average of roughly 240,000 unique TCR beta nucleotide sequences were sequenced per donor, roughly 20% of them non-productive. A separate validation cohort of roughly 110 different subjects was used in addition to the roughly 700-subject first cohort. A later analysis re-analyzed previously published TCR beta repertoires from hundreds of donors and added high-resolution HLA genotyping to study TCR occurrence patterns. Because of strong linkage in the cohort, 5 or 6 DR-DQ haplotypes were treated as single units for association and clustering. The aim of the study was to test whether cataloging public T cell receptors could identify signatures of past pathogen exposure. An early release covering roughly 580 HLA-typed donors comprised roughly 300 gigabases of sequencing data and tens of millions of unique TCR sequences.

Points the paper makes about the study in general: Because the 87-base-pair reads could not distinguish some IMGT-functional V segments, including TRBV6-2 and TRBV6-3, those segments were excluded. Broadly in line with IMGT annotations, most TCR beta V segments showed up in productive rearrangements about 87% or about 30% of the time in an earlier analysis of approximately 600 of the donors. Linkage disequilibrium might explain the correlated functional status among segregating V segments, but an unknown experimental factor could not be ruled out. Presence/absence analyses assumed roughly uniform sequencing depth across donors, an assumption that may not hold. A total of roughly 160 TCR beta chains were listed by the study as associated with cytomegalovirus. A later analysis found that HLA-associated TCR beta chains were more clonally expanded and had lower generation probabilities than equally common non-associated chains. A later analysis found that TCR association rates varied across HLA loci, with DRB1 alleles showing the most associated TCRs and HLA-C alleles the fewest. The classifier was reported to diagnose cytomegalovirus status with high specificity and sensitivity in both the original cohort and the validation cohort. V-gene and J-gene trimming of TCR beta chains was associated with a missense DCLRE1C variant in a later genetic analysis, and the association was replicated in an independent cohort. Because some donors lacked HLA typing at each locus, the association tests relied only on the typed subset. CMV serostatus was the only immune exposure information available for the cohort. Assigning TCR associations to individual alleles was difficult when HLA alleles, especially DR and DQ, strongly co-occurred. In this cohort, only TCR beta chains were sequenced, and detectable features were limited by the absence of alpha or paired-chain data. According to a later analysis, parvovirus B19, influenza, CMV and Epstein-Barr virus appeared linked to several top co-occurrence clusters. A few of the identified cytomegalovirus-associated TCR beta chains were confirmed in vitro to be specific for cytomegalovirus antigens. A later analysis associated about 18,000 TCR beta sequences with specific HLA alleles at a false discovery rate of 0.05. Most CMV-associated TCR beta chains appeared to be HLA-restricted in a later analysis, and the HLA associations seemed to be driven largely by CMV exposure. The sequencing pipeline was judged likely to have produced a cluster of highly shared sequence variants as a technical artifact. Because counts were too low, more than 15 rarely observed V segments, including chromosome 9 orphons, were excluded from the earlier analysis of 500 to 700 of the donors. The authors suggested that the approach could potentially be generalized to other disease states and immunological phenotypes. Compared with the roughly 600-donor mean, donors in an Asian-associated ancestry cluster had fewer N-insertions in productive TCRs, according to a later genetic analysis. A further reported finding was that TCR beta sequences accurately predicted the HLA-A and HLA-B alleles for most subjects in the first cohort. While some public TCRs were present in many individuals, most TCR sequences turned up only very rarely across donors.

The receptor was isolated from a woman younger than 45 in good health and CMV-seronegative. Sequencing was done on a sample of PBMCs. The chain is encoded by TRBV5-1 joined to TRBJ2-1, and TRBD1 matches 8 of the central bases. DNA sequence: TGCGCCAGCAGCCCGACGAGGACAGGGAGCTCCTACAATGAGCAGTTCTTC. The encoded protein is CASSPTRTGSSYNEQFF.